A selection of T cell receptor beta chains follows, all from one sample in a study of blood T cell repertoires in COVID-19. Here immunoSEQ multiplex PCR was the method, and the copy in TCRdb shows in-frame clones only, minus some. The sample shows under 200,000 clones, under 90% of them seen only once. Material: PBMCs or T cells enriched from blood (not recorded which). The origin of the receptors is a man in his forties or fifties who had recovered from COVID-19. CDR3s include the opening cysteine and the closing phenylalanine or tryptophan. A D gene is named only where the DNA matches it firmly. Rows may omit the clone size; those that give it use once, few, many or a size class.

TRBV7-8	TRBJ2-3	NA	NA	CASSPKGPSGNTDTQYF	TGTGCCAGCAGCCCCAAAGGTCCCAGCGGAAACACAGATACGCAGTATTTT
TRBV5-4	TRBJ2-5	once	TRBD1	CASSQRQGAMQTQYF	TGTGCCAGCAGCCAAAGACAGGGGGCGATGCAGACCCAGTACTTC
TRBV7-9	TRBJ1-2	once	TRBD1	CASSPRPQGAPYGYTF	TGTGCCAGCAGCCCTAGGCCACAGGGGGCGCCCTATGGCTACACCTTC
TRBV11-3	TRBJ2-3	NA	NA	CASSQIWGRDTQYF	TGTGCCAGCAGCCAAATATGGGGGCGAGATACGCAGTATTTT
TRBV12-3/TRBV12-4	TRBJ1-5	once	NA	CASSPRAGQPQHF	TGTGCCAGCAGCCCCCGGGCGGGTCAGCCCCAGCATTTT
TRBV7-3	TRBJ2-3	once	TRBD2	CASSSGLAGTTDTQYF	TGTGCCAGCAGCTCCGGACTAGCGGGGACCACAGATACGCAGTATTTT
TRBV2	TRBJ1-2	NA	TRBD1	CASRGTGSNYGYTF	TGTGCCAGCAGGGGGACAGGGAGCAACTATGGCTACACCTTC
TRBV9	TRBJ1-1	NA	TRBD1	CASSVDAGQGVTEAFF	TGTGCCAGCAGCGTAGATGCAGGACAGGGGGTTACTGAAGCTTTCTTT
TRBV19	TRBJ2-3	NA	NA	CASSAYGQPGTTDTQYF	TGTGCCAGTAGTGCCTACGGACAGCCAGGGACCACAGATACGCAGTATTTT
TRBV2	TRBJ2-1	NA	TRBD1	CASSVDRVGEQFF	TGTGCCAGCAGTGTCGACAGGGTGGGTGAGCAGTTCTTC
TRBV6-5	TRBJ1-6	NA	NA	CASTRLYNSPLHF	TGTGCCAGCACCCGACTGTATAATTCACCCCTCCACTTT
TRBV7-9	TRBJ2-1	NA	NA	CASSLGYLALEEQFF	TGTGCCAGCAGCTTAGGTTACCTCGCCCTTGAGGAGCAGTTCTTC
TRBV5-8	TRBJ1-4	NA	TRBD1	CASSLVTGAEKLFF	TGTGCCAGCAGCTTGGTAACAGGGGCTGAAAAACTGTTTTTT
TRBV6-5	TRBJ2-1	NA	TRBD2	CASRPPVRGAGEQFF	TGTGCCAGCAGACCGCCTGTGCGGGGGGCAGGCGAGCAGTTCTTC
TRBV12-5	TRBJ1-1	NA	TRBD1	CASGLTRDRDLMNTEAFF	TGTGCTAGTGGTTTGACTCGGGACAGGGACCTCATGAACACTGAAGCTTTCTTT
TRBV2	TRBJ2-7	NA	TRBD1	CASSLGTAPYEQYF	TGTGCCAGCAGCTTGGGGACAGCTCCCTACGAGCAGTACTTC
TRBV19	TRBJ1-2	few	NA	CASSQVTGYTF	TGTGCCAGTTCTCAGGTAACCGGCTACACCTTC
TRBV27	TRBJ2-1	NA	TRBD2	CASSLRLRGGSQFYNEQFF	TGTGCCAGCAGTTTAAGATTGCGGGGGGGCAGCCAGTTCTACAATGAGCAGTTCTTC
TRBV4-2	TRBJ1-4	NA	TRBD1	CASSRQGGSDEKLFF	TGTGCCAGCAGTCGACAGGGCGGTAGTGATGAAAAACTGTTTTTT
TRBV5-1	TRBJ1-4	few	NA	CASSLAGTPAEKLFF	TGCGCCAGCAGCTTGGCGGGGACACCGGCAGAAAAACTGTTTTTT
TRBV6-2/TRBV6-3	TRBJ1-5	once	NA	CASSYLGYNQPQHF	TGTGCCAGCAGTTATTTGGGCTACAATCAGCCCCAGCATTTT
TRBV27	TRBJ1-2	once	NA	CASSRGREAFTYGYTF	TGTGCCAGCAGCCGGGGGCGGGAGGCTTTTACCTATGGCTACACCTTC
TRBV12-3/TRBV12-4	TRBJ2-7	NA	NA	CASSFLYEQYF	TGTGCCAGCAGTTTCCTCTACGAGCAGTACTTC